The 6 T cell receptor beta chains presented below share a single source sample, sequenced in a study of cytomegalovirus exposure and HLA in healthy donors. PCR used 60 Vbeta primers and 13 Jbeta primers. Libraries were prepared by immunoSEQ multiplex PCR; TCRdb keeps only in-frame clonotypes and omits some of them. Among around 100,000 clones listed, about 80% were seen once. The sequencing input was PBMCs. The origin of the receptors is a middle-aged woman in good health and CMV-seronegative.

The chain carries TRBV5-5 and TRBJ1-6; D is unresolved. Looked up from germline, CDR1 is SGHKS and CDR2 is YYEKEE (reference sequence). The CDR3 consists of 14 residues. The V end was cut by 4 bases, the J end by 9 bases, with 14 bases between. The DNA for the CDR3 is TGTGCCAGCAGCCTTATACCCGTCGGTTCACCCCTCCACTTT. It codes for CASSLIPVGSPLHF.

This rearrangement joins TRBV19 to TRBJ2-3; TRBD2 is a possible D gene (5 bases). Germline V gives CDR1 LNHDA, CDR2 SQIVND (reference sequence). V was trimmed by 10 bases and J by 0 bases, leaving 17 bases between them. The CDR3 runs 15 residues. The CDR3 protein is CATKHRDWSTDTQYF. CDR3 coding DNA: TGTGCCACCAAGCATCGGGATTGGAGCACAGATACGCAGTATTTT.

J is TRBJ1-1 and V is TRBV6-5; TRBD1 agrees at 12 bases. Losses at the gene ends were 5 bases for V and 4 bases for J; bases not matched to a gene: 2. CDR1 is MNHEY, CDR2 SVGAGI, per germline. CDR3 length equals 14 residues. The CDR3 coding sequence is TGTGCCAGCAGTACGGGACAGGGGGCCACTGAAGCTTTCTTT. As protein: CASSTGQGATEAFF.

The chain has TRBV2 and TRBJ2-3; the D is unclear. The CDR3 covers 14 residues. V lost 9 bases and J 2 bases, leaving 15 bases between the germline ends. Germline assignment: CDR1 SNHLY and CDR2 FYNNEI. The CDR3 DNA is TGTGCCAGTGAGGAGTACCTATTCACAGATACGCAGTATTTT. Translated: CASEEYLFTDTQYF.

The table lists this clone with a count of one. This chain uses TRBV18 with TRBJ1-1; a possible D gene is TRBD1 (6 bases). Trimming pared 3 bases from V and 1 base from J, leaving 12 bases between. CDR3 length: 15 residues. CDR1 KGHSH and CDR2 LQKENI come from the germline V gene. The CDR3, as DNA: TGTGCCAGCTCACCCCGACAGGTTCGGAACACTGAAGCTTTCTTT. It yields the protein CASSPRQVRNTEAFF.

The gene calls are TRBV28 and TRBJ2-1, with 13 positions matching TRBD2. The CDR3 consists of 15 residues. Trimming removed 3 bases from V and 5 bases from J; junction bases left unmatched: 1. The germline CDR1 and CDR2 sequences are MDHEN and SYDVKM. The CDR3 bases are TGTGCCAGCAGTTTGGGGACTAGCGGGAACAATGAGCAGTTCTTC. Translating gives CASSLGTSGNNEQFF.